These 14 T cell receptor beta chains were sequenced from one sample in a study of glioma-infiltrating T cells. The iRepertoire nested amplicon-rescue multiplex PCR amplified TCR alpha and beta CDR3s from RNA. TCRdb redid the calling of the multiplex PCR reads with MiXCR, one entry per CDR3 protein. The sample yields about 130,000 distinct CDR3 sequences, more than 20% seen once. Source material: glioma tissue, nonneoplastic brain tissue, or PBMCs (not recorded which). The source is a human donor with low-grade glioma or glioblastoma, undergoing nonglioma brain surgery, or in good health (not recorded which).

As DNA, the CDR3 is TGTGCCAGCGCCGGGACAGGGGGGACAGATACGCAGTATTTT. It codes for CASAGTGGTDTQYF. This chain connects TRBV7-3 to TRBJ2-3, with TRBD1 matching over 11 bases. This CDR3 spans 14 amino acids. After removal of 8 bases from V and 3 bases from J, the junction contained 4 bases not matched to a gene. CDR1 and CDR2 (germline): SGHTA, FQGTGA.

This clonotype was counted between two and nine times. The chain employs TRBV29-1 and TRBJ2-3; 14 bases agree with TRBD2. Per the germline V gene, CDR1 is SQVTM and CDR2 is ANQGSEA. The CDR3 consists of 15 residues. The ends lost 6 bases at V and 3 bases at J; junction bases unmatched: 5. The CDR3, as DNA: TGCAGCGTCGCAGGGACTAGCGGGGGTACAGATACGCAGTATTTT. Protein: CSVAGTSGGTDTQYF.

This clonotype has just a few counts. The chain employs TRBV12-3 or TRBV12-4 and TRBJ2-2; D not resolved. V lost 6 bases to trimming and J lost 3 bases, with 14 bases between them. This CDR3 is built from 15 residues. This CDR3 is CASSYSMLDTGELFF. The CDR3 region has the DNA TGTGCCAGCAGCTATTCAATGTTGGACACCGGGGAGCTGTTTTTT.

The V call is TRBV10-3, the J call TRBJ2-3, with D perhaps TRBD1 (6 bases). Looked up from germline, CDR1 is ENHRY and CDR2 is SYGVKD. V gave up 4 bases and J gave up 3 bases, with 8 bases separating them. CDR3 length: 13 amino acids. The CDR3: CAISVDRTDTQYF. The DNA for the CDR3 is TGTGCCATCAGTGTAGACAGGACAGATACGCAGTATTTT.

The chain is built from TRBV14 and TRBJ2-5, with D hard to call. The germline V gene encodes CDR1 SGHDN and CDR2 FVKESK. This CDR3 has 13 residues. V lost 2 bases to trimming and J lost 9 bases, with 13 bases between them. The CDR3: CASSQLVTWSQYF. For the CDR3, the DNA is TGTGCCAGCAGCCAACTCGTAACCTGGTCCCAGTACTTC.

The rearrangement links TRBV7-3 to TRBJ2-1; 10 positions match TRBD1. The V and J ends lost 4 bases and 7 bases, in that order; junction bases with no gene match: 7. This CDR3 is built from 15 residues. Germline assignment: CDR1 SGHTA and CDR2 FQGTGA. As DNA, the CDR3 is TGTGCCAGCAGCTCACCGGGACAGGGGTCGAATGAGCAGTTCTTC. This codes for CASSSPGQGSNEQFF.

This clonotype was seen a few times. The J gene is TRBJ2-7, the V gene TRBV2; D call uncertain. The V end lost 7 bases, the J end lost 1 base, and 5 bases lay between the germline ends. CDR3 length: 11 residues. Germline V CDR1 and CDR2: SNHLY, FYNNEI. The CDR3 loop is CASTPSYEQYV. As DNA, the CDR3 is TGTGCCAGCACCCCTTCCTACGAGCAGTACGTC.

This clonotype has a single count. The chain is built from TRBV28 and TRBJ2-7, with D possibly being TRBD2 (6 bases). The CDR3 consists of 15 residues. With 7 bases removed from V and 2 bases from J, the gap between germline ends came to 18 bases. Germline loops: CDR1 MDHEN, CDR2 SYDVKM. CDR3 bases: TGTGCCAGCACCCAGAGGGGTTGGGGGGCCTACGAGCAGTACGTC. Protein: CASTQRGWGAYEQYV.

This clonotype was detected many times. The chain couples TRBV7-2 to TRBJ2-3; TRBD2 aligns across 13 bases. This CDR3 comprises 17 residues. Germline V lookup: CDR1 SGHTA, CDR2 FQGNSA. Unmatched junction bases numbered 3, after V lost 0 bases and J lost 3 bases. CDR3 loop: CASSLAGTSGITDTQYF. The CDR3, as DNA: TGTGCCAGCAGCTTAGCAGGGACTAGCGGGATAACAGATACGCAGTATTTT. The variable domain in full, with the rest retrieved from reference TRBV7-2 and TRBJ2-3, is GAGVSQSPSNKVTEKGKDVELRCDPISGHTALYWYRQSLGQGLEFLIYFQGNSAPDKSGLPSDRFSAERTGGSVSTLTIQRTQQEDSAVYLCASSLAGTSGITDTQYFGPGTRLTVL.

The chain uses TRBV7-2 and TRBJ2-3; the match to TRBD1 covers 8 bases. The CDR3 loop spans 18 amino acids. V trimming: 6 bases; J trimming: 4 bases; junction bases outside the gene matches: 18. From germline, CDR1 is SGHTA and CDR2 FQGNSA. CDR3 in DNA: TGTGCCAGCAGTGCCCCAAGGAAGGCAGGGGGCTTTGCAGATACGCAGTATTTT. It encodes CASSAPRKAGGFADTQYF.

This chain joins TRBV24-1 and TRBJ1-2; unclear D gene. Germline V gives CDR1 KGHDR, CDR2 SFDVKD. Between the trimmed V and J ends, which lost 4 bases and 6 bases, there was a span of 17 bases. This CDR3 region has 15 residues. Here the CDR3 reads CATSDSTGLFNGYTF. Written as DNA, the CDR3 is TGTGCCACCAGTGACTCGACGGGGTTATTTAATGGCTACACCTTC.

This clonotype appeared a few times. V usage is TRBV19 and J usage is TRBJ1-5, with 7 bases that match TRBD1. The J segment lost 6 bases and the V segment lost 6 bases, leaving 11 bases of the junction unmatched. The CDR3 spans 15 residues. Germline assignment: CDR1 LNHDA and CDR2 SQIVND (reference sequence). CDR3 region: CASRFSDRTFQPQHF. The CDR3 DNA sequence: TGTGCCAGTAGATTCTCGGACAGGACTTTTCAGCCCCAGCATTTT.

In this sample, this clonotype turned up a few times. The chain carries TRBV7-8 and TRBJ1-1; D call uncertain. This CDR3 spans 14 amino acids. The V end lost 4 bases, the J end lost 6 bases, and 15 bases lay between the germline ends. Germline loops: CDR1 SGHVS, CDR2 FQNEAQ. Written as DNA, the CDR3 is TGTGCCAGCAGCTCCCATAGCCCCCCTGCTGAAGCTTTCTTT. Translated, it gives CASSSHSPPAEAFF.

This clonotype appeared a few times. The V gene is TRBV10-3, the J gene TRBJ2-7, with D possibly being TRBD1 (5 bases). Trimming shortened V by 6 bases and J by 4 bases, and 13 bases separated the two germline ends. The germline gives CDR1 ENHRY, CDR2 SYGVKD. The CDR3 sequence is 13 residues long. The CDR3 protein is CAIRQTEKYEQYV. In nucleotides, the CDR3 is TGTGCCATCAGGCAGACAGAAAAATACGAGCAGTACGTC.